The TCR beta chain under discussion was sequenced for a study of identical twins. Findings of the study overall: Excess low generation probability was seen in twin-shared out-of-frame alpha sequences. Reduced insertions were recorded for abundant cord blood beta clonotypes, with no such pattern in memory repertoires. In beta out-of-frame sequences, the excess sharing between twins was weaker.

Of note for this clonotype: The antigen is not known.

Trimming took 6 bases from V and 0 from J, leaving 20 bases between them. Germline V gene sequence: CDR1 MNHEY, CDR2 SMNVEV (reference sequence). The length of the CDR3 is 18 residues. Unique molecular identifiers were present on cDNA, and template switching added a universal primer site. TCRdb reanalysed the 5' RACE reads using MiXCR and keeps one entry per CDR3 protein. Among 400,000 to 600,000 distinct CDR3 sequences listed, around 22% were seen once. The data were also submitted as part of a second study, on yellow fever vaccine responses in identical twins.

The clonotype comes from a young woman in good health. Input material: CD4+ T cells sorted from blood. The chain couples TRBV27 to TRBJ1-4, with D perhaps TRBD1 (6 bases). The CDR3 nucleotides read TGTGCCAGCAGCCTAGGCTTGGGGGCAGGGGCAACTAATGAAAAACTGTTTTTT. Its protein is CASSLGLGAGATNEKLFF.